This T cell receptor beta chain is drawn from a study of blood T cell repertoires in COVID-19. Background on the study: Material from acute and convalescent COVID-19 was sourced from the United States, Italy and Spain. The cDNA or gDNA used as material had been derived from T cells, B-cell-depleted T cells, or PBMCs.

Authors' data handling: Nucleated cell counts were estimated from reference gene primer amplification. TCRdb keeps only in-frame clones here, not all; method: immunoSEQ multiplex PCR. The V and J calls and clone size come from that table; D and trimming were worked out from the DNA. The sample carries about 210,000 clones, about four fifths recorded once. Trimming took off 0 bases at V and 6 bases at J, with 11 bases between the two ends. The CDR3 loop spans 15 amino acids. Germline lookup yields CDR1 MNHNS and CDR2 SASEGT. This clonotype originated in a woman aged 50 to 60 with active or convalescent COVID-19. The sample comprised peripheral blood. The chain recombines TRBV6-1 with TRBJ1-4; a weak D match, TRBD1 (5 bases). DNA for the CDR3: TGTGCCAGCAGTGAAGCGGGCCAGGGTGATGAAAAACTGTTTTTT. Translated: CASSEAGQGDEKLFF.